These 11 T cell receptor beta chains were sequenced from one sample in a study of CD8 T cells in ankylosing spondylitis. TCRdb analysed the 5' RACE reads with MiXCR anew, one entry per CDR3 protein. The table includes hundreds of thousands of distinct CDR3 sequences, roughly 20% detected once. The sequencing sample was made of blood, either unsorted or a sorted T cell fraction (not recorded which). Receptor source: a male donor with ankylosing spondylitis or in good health (not recorded which).

This clonotype was counted between two and nine times. The chain links TRBV4-2 to TRBJ2-5, with 13 positions matching TRBD2. Losses at the gene ends were 2 bases for V and 5 bases for J; bases not matched to a gene: 5. The CDR3 is made up of 16 amino acids. Germline assignment: CDR1 LGHNA and CDR2 YNFKEQ. The chain's CDR3 is CASSQTSGGAAETQYF. The CDR3 DNA reads as TGTGCCAGCAGCCAAACTAGCGGGGGGGCGGCGGAGACCCAGTACTTC.

The chain uses TRBV27 and TRBJ2-3; the D is unclear. Trimming removed 0 bases from V and 4 bases from J, with 8 bases in between. Germline V gene lookup returns CDR1 MNHEY and CDR2 SMNVEV (reference sequence). The CDR3 has 14 residues. CDR3 protein: CASSLSRYSDTQYF. Written as DNA, the CDR3 is TGTGCCAGCAGTTTATCTCGCTACTCAGATACGCAGTATTTT.

The chain is built from TRBV9 and TRBJ1-2, with 7 bases matching TRBD1. CDR1 SGDLS and CDR2 YYNGEE come from the germline V gene. This CDR3 comprises 17 residues. V shed 0 bases and J 1 base; nucleotides not matched to a gene: 9. The CDR3 reads CASSVDRGASFNYGYTF. For the CDR3, the DNA is TGTGCCAGCAGCGTAGACAGGGGCGCCTCCTTTAACTATGGCTACACCTTC.

This chain connects TRBV6-5 to TRBJ2-7; TRBD2 matches 11 bases. Trimming cost V 0 bases and J 3 bases; bases outside gene matches: 4. The CDR3 has 16 amino acids. Per germline, CDR1 MNHEY and CDR2 SVGAGI. CDR3 coding DNA: TGTGCCAGCAGTTACTCGTACGGGACTAGCGGCTACGAGCAGTACTTC. Residues: CASSYSYGTSGYEQYF.

The chain links TRBV29-1 to TRBJ2-1; 9 nucleotides match TRBD2. Germline CDR1 reads SQVTM; CDR2 reads ANQGSEA. The trim removed 0 bases at V and 4 bases at J, leaving 7 bases unmatched. The CDR3 contains 16 residues. The CDR3 is CSVEEWSSGEYNEQFF. Written as DNA, the CDR3 is TGCAGCGTTGAAGAATGGTCTAGCGGGGAATACAATGAGCAGTTCTTC.

CDR3 sequence (DNA): TGTGCCAGCAGTTTATCGGAACGCTATGGCTACACCTTC. It translates to CASSLSERYGYTF. The gene calls are TRBV27 and TRBJ1-2, with unresolved D. CDR1 is MNHEY and CDR2 is SMNVEV in the germline V gene (reference sequence). The CDR3 contains 13 residues. Between the trimmed V and J ends, which lost 0 bases and 4 bases, there was a span of 6 bases.

This clonotype was counted between two and nine times. V and J are TRBV29-1 and TRBJ2-7; D is ambiguous. The CDR3 covers 14 residues. Trimming took off 4 bases at V and 5 bases at J, with 18 bases between the two ends. Germline V gene sequence: CDR1 SQVTM, CDR2 ANQGSEA. CDR3 nucleotide sequence: TGCAGCGTTGCCGTGACGGGTCCATATAACGAGCAGTACTTC. It yields the protein CSVAVTGPYNEQYF.

This clonotype was seen only a few times. The gene calls are TRBV10-3 and TRBJ2-2, with D possibly TRBD2 on 6 matching bases. CDR1 and CDR2 from the germline V gene are ENHRY and SYGVKD. CDR3 length: 15 residues. The ends were cut back, 3 bases at V and 7 bases at J, with 15 bases in the middle. CDR3: CAISDTEGRGGELFF. CDR3 nucleotide sequence: TGTGCCATCAGTGATACGGAGGGAAGAGGCGGGGAGCTGTTTTTT.

J is TRBJ2-3 and V is TRBV29-1; 7 bases match TRBD2. CDR1 and CDR2 from the germline V gene are SQVTM and ANQGSEA. The CDR3 has 14 residues. With V trimmed by 3 bases and J by 4 bases, 7 bases remained unmatched. DNA for the CDR3: TGCAGCGTTGATGCCAGGGACTACTCAGATACGCAGTATTTT. Its protein product is CSVDARDYSDTQYF.

This clonotype appeared a single time. The J gene is TRBJ2-2, the V gene TRBV3-1, with TRBD2 matching over 12 bases. The germline CDR1 and CDR2 sequences are LGHDT and YNNKEL (reference sequence). The CDR3 contains 16 residues. J gave up 1 base and V 5 bases, and 2 bases lay outside the gene matches. CDR3 DNA: TGTGCCAGCAGCTCGGGACTAGCGGGGAACACCGGGGAGCTGTTTTTT. It codes for CASSSGLAGNTGELFF. Using reference TRBV3-1 and TRBJ2-2 for the parts outside the CDR3, the full variable domain is DTAVSQTPKYLVTQMGNDKSIKCEQNLGHDTMYWYKQDSKKFLKIMFSYNNKELIINETVPNRFSPKSPDKAHLNLHINSLELGDSAVYFCASSSGLAGNTGELFFGEGSRLTVL.

The chain has TRBV3-1 and TRBJ2-2, with D unresolved. There are 16 residues in the CDR3. The V gene's germline CDR1 is LGHDT and CDR2 YNNKEL (reference sequence). Trimming took off 0 bases at V and 4 bases at J, with 12 bases between the two ends. CDR3 sequence reads: CASSQDGGWGTGELFF. The CDR3 nucleotides read TGTGCCAGCAGCCAAGACGGCGGTTGGGGCACCGGGGAGCTGTTTTTT.